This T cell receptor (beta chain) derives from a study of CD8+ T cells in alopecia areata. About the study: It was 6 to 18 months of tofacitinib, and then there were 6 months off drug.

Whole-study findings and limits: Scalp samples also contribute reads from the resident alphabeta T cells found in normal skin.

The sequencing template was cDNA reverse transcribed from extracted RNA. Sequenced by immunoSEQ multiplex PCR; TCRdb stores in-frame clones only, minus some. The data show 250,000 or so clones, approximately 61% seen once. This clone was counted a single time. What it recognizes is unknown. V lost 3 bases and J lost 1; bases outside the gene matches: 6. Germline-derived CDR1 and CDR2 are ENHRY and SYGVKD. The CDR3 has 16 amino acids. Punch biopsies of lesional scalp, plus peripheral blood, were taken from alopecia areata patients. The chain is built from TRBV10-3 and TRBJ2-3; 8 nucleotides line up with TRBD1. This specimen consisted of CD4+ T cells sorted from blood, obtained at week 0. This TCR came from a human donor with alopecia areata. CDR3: CAISDPKGQGTDTQYF. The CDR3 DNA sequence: TGTGCCATCAGTGACCCGAAGGGACAGGGCACAGATACGCAGTATTTT.